Presented here are 13 T cell receptor beta chains from one specimen sequenced in a study of OX40 agonist ivuxolimab in advanced cancers. The library was generated by the immunoSEQ multiplex PCR assay. Drawn from immuneACCESS, this table holds only the in-frame rearrangements with V and J called that TCRdb kept. Clones are partly lost; checked studies trace under half to an unresolved V gene and leave the rest unexplained. The sample contains 55,000 to 75,000 clones, 75% to 90% of them found a single time. Approximately 1.3% of the sample goes to the ten largest clones. Sequencing was performed on CD4+ or CD8+ T cells sorted from blood, taken in a trial of the OX40 agonist ivuxolimab. The receptors were sampled from an adult with an advanced solid tumor such as melanoma, head and neck, liver or kidney cancer.

The V call is TRBV11-3, the J call TRBJ2-3; 8 nucleotides align to TRBD2. V trimming: 1 base; J trimming: 7 bases; junction bases outside the gene matches: 7. The CDR3 has 15 residues. The germline V gene encodes CDR1 SGHNT and CDR2 YENEEA. The CDR3 region is CASSLGTGGPNTQYF. The CDR3 bases are TGTGCCAGCAGCTTAGGCACGGGGGGGCCGAATACGCAGTATTTT.

This chain uses TRBV5-4 with TRBJ1-1, with D unclear. Germline V gene sequence: CDR1 SGHNT, CDR2 YYREEE (reference sequence). The CDR3 is made up of 13 amino acids. Trimming stripped 2 bases from V and 0 bases from J, with 5 bases between. DNA for the CDR3: TGTGCCAGCAGCTTCTCAGTGAACACTGAAGCTTTCTTT. Amino acid sequence: CASSFSVNTEAFF.

This chain connects TRBV14 to TRBJ2-5, with no clear D. Germline V lookup: CDR1 SGHDN, CDR2 FVKESK. The CDR3 spans 12 residues. Trimming removed 4 bases at V and 2 bases at J, with 5 bases between. CDR3 amino acids: CASSLKQETQYF. The CDR3 bases are TGTGCCAGCAGCCTAAAGCAAGAGACCCAGTACTTC.

The rearrangement uses TRBV11-2 and TRBJ2-2; no clear D. Trimming removed 1 base at V and 3 bases at J, with 9 bases between. Germline assignment: CDR1 SGHAT and CDR2 FQNNGV. The CDR3 length is 15 residues. The CDR3 DNA reads as TGTGCCAGCAGCTTAGGCAGGTCCTACACCGGGGAGCTGTTTTTT. It specifies CASSLGRSYTGELFF.

The chain couples TRBV7-2 to TRBJ2-7, with 11 bases fitting TRBD2. In germline, CDR1 is SGHTA, CDR2 FQGNSA. The CDR3 has 15 amino acids. After removal of 4 bases from V and 3 bases from J, the junction contained 5 bases not matched to a gene. The CDR3 spells CASSSPGLADYEQYF. CDR3 coding DNA: TGTGCCAGCAGCTCACCGGGACTAGCGGACTACGAGCAGTACTTC.

The chain recombines TRBV6-1 with TRBJ2-4; 7 positions agree with TRBD1. There are 18 residues in the CDR3. With V trimmed by 4 bases and J by 0 bases, 12 bases remained unmatched. Germline assignment: CDR1 MNHNS and CDR2 SASEGT. CDR3 amino acids: CASSGRDSALLAKNIQYF. Here the CDR3 DNA reads TGTGCCAGCAGTGGCCGGGACAGTGCTCTCCTAGCCAAAAACATTCAGTACTTC.

This chain connects TRBV6-6 to TRBJ2-7, with D hard to call. The CDR3 has 12 amino acids. Trimming removed 5 bases from V and 0 bases from J, with 5 bases in between. Germline CDR1 MNHNY, CDR2 SVGAGI (reference sequence). The CDR3 DNA sequence: TGTGCCAGCAGTACTCTCTCCTACGAGCAGTACTTC. Translation gives CASSTLSYEQYF.

There are a few counts of this clone. J is TRBJ2-5 and V is TRBV7-5. TRBV7-5 is classified as a pseudogene. The length of the CDR3 is 18 residues. The CDR3 DNA reads TGTGCCAGAAGCTGCACCCCGGGACATAGCGGAAGAGGGGAGACCCAGTACTTC. Translating gives CARSCTPGHSGRGETQYF.

This chain connects TRBV6-5 to TRBJ2-7; unclear D gene. There are 11 residues in the CDR3. The V gene's germline CDR1 is MNHEY and CDR2 SVGAGI. With 4 bases removed from V and 4 bases from J, the gap between germline ends came to 5 bases. The CDR3 nucleotides read TGTGCCAGCAGTTCCATATACGAGCAGTACTTC. Translating gives CASSSIYEQYF.

The chain carries TRBV9 and TRBJ2-1, with 10 bases matching TRBD2. Unmatched junction bases numbered 8, after V lost 4 bases and J lost 7 bases. This CDR3 has 15 residues. Per the germline V gene, CDR1 is SGDLS and CDR2 is YYNGEE. The CDR3 loop is CASSSGRASRNEQFF. CDR3 sequence (DNA): TGTGCCAGCAGCAGCGGGAGGGCCTCACGAAATGAGCAGTTCTTC.

The rearrangement uses TRBV6-4 and TRBJ2-2; perhaps TRBD1 as D (5 bases). The CDR3 totals 15 residues. Germline CDR1 MRHNA, CDR2 SNTAGT. Trimming removed 4 bases at V and 1 base at J, with 10 bases between. CDR3 DNA sequence: TGTGCCAGCAGTGCTTGGCAGGGGAACACCGGGGAGCTGTTTTTT. This encodes CASSAWQGNTGELFF.

V gene TRBV7-9 combines with J gene TRBJ2-1; 9 bases fit TRBD2. V was pared by 5 bases and J by 6 bases, with 8 bases of the junction left unmatched. Germline assignment: CDR1 SEHNR and CDR2 FQNEAQ (reference sequence). This CDR3 is 15 amino acids long. The CDR3 sequence: CASSARGGRGNEQFF. CDR3 bases: TGTGCCAGCAGCGCCAGGGGCGGGAGGGGCAATGAGCAGTTCTTC.

This clone occurred a few times. The V and J genes are TRBV2 and TRBJ2-1; 8 bases line up with TRBD2. The germline gives CDR1 SNHLY, CDR2 FYNNEI. V lost 9 bases, J lost 2 bases, and 9 bases stayed unmatched. This CDR3 is built from 15 residues. CDR3 protein: CARRGGKGTYNEQFF. The CDR3 bases are TGTGCCAGACGGGGGGGGAAAGGGACCTACAATGAGCAGTTCTTC.